The 2 T cell receptor beta chains below all came from one sample that was sequenced in a study of shared clonotypes between healthy human individuals. Sequencing was performed with immunoSEQ multiplex PCR; in TCRdb, only in-frame clones are kept and a portion is missing. The table shows more than 2 million clones, with about 95% occurring only once. Naive CD8 populations comprised CD45RO-negative cells positively selected for CCR7, excluding terminally differentiated effector memory CD45RA+ cells. Sequenced sample: naive CD8+ T cells sorted from blood. Receptors were obtained from a man between 18 and 29 years old in good health.

Only one count was recorded for this clone. The rearrangement uses TRBV27 and TRBJ1-2; TRBD1 might be the D (6 bases). The V gene's germline CDR1 is MNHEY and CDR2 SMNVEV (reference sequence). This CDR3 spans 14 amino acids. With 0 bases removed from V and 6 bases from J, the gap between germline ends came to 11 bases. The CDR3 DNA follows: TGTGCCAGCAGTTTATCCGGGGGCGCGAATGGCTACACCTTC. Translating it yields CASSLSGGANGYTF.

The CDR3 DNA reads as TGTGCCTGGCCCGGGGAAACGGGAAACACCATATATTTT. Translating gives CAWPGETGNTIYF. The chain employs TRBV30 and TRBJ1-3; unclear D gene. Germline V gives CDR1 GTSNPN, CDR2 SVGIG (reference sequence). V lost 5 bases to trimming and J lost 4 bases, with 12 bases between them. This CDR3 has 13 amino acids.